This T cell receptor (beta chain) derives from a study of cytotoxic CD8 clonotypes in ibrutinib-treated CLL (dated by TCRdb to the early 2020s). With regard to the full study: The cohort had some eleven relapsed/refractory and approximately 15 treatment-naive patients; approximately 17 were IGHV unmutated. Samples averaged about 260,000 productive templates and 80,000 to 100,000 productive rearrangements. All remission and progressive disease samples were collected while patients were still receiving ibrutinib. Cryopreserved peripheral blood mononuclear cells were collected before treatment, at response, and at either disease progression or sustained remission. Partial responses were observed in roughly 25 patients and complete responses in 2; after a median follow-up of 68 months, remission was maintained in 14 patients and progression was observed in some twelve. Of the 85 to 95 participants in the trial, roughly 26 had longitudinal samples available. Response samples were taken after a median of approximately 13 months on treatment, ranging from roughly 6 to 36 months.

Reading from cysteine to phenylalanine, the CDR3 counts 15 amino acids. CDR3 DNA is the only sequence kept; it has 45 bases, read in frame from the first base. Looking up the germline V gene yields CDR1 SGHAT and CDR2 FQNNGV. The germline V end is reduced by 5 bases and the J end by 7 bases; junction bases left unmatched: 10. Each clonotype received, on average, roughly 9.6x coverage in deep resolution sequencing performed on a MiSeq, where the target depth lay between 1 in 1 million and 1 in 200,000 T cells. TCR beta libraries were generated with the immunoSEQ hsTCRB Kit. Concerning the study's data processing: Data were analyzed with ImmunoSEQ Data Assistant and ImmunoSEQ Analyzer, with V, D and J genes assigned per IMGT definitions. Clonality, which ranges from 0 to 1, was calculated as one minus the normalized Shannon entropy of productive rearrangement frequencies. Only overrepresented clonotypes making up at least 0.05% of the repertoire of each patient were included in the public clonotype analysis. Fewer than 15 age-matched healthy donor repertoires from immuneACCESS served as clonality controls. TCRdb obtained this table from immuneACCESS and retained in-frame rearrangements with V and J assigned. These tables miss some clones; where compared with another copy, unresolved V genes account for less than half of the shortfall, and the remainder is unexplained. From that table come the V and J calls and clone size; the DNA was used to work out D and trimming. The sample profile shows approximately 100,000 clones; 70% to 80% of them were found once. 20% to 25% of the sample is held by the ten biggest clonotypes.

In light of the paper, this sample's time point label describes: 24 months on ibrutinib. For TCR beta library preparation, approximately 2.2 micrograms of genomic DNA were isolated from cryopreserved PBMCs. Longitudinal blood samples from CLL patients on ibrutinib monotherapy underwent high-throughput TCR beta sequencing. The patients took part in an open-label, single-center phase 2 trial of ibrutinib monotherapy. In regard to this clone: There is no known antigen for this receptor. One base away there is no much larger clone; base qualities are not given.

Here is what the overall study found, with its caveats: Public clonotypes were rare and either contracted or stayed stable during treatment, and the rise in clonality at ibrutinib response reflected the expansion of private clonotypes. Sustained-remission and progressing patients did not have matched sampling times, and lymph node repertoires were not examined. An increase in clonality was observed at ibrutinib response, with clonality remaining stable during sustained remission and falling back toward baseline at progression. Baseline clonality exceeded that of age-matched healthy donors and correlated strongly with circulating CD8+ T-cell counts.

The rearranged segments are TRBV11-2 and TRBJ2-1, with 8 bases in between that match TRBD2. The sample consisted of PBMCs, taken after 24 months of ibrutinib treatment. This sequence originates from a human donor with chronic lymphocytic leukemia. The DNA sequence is TGTGCCAGCAGCCCGGGGGGACTAGATGGTAATGAGCAGTTCTTC. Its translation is CASSPGGLDGNEQFF.